This TCR beta chain was documented in a study of response to subunit inactivated influenza vaccine. General study points: It was suggested by the authors that few new T cells are recruited by each seasonal influenza vaccination.

Germline V gene data show CDR1 as SGHTA and CDR2 as FQGNSA. Trimming left V 1 base short and J 8 bases short, with 20 bases between. This CDR3 contains 17 residues. This clonotype occurred a few times. Its antigen is still unknown. TCRdb redid the calling of the RT-PCR reads with MiXCR, one entry per CDR3 protein. The sample holds some 600,000 distinct CDR3 sequences, 11% to 15% seen once. V usage is TRBV7-2 and J usage is TRBJ1-4; perhaps TRBD1 as D (5 bases). The clonotype comes from a man aged 45-60 years who received an inactivated influenza vaccine. This specimen consisted of PBMCs from blood, obtained around 15 days before vaccination. CDR3 DNA sequence: TGTGCCAGCAGCTTAGTAGGTCCGCGCCAGGGTGGGGAAAAACTGTTTTTT. This encodes CASSLVGPRQGGEKLFF.